This T cell receptor beta chain emerged from a study of cytomegalovirus exposure and HLA in healthy donors. The wider study: The approximately 120 validation repertoires used the same platform as the 600 to 750 first-cohort repertoires (as reported by a later analysis). Overall study results and limits: Reportedly, cytomegalovirus status was diagnosed with high sensitivity and specificity. Across donors, most TCRs were seen rarely, yet some public ones were widespread.

Separation from the roughly 700-subject first cohort characterized the roughly 130-subject validation cohort, to which the donors belonged. Germline assignment: CDR1 SGDLS and CDR2 YYNGEE. Germline trimming cut 1 base from V and 7 bases from J; bases unmatched to any gene: 6. This CDR3 contains 15 residues. Measured with immunoSEQ multiplex PCR; TCRdb has only the in-frame clones, and not every one. The sample carries 280,000 or so clones, over 75% recorded once. Notes on this clone: What it binds is unknown.

The origin of this receptor is a woman aged 18-30 years in good health and CMV-seronegative. The specimen sequenced was PBMCs. V usage is TRBV9 and J usage is TRBJ2-2; 8 bases are a match to TRBD2. The DNA for the CDR3 is TGTGCCAGCAGCGTAAGTCGCCGGGAGGGCGGGGAGCTGTTTTTT. Translating it yields CASSVSRREGGELFF.